This passage covers 2 T cell receptor beta chains from one sample sequenced in a study of CD8 T cells in ankylosing spondylitis. General study results and limits: Typical of ankylosing spondylitis blood, it appeared, was a TCR beta motif of under 10 highly homologous variants.

TCRdb reprocessed the 5' RACE reads with MiXCR, giving one entry per CDR3 protein. The sample has 390,000 or so distinct CDR3 sequences; 20% to 25% are singletons. No antigens are known for them. The specimen was blood, either unsorted or a sorted T cell fraction (not recorded which). The source of these receptors is a male donor with ankylosing spondylitis.

This clonotype was seen more than once but under ten times. The chain uses TRBV4-2 and TRBJ1-4, with 7 bases matching TRBD1. With V trimmed by 1 base and J by 0 bases, 5 bases remained unmatched. Germline CDR1 is LGHNA and CDR2 is YNFKEQ. The CDR3 spans 17 residues. The CDR3 DNA follows: TGTGCCAGCAGCCAAGTGCGGGACAGTGCAACTAATGAAAAACTGTTTTTT. This encodes CASSQVRDSATNEKLFF.

The chain uses TRBV20-1 and TRBJ1-4, with D maybe TRBD1 (5 bases). The CDR3 contains 16 residues. The germline CDR1 and CDR2 sequences are DFQATT and SNEGSKA (reference sequence). With 2 bases removed from V and 8 bases from J, the gap between germline ends came to 21 bases. The CDR3 sequence is CSARKSPQVRGEKLFF. The CDR3 DNA reads TGCAGTGCTAGAAAATCCCCACAGGTGAGGGGAGAAAAACTGTTTTTT.